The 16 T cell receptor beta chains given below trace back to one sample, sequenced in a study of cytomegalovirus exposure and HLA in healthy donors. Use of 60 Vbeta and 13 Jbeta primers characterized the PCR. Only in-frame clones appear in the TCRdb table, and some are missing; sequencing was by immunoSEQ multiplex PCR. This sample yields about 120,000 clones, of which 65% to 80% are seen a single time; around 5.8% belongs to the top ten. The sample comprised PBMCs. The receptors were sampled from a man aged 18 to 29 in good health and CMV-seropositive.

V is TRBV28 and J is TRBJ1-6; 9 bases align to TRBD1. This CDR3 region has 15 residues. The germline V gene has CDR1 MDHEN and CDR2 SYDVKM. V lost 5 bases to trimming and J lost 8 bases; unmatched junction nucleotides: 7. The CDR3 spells CASSPPQGAYSPLHF. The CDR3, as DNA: TGTGCCAGCAGTCCCCCACAGGGGGCTTATTCACCCCTCCACTTT.

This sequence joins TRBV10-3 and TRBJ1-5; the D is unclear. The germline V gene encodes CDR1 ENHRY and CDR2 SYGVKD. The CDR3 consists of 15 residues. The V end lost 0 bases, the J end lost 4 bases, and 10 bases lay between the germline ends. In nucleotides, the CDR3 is TGTGCCATCAGTGAGTCTATGGACTGGAATCAGCCCCAGCATTTT. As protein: CAISESMDWNQPQHF.

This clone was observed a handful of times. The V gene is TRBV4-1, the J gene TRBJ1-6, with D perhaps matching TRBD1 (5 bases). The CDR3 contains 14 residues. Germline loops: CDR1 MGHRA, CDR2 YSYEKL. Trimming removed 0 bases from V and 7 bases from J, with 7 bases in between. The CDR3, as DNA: TGCGCCAGCAGCCAAGAGCAGGGCAATTCACCCCTCCACTTT. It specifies CASSQEQGNSPLHF.

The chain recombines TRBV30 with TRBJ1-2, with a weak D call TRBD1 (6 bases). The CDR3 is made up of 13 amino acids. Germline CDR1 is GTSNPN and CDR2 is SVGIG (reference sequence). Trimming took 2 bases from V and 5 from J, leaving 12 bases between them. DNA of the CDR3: TGTGCCTGGAGTCACGGTCAGGGGTATGGCTACACCTTC. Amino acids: CAWSHGQGYGYTF. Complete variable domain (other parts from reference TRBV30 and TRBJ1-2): SQTIHQWPATLVQPVGSPLSLECTVEGTSNPNLYWYRQAAGRGLQLLFYSVGIGQISSEVPQNLSASRPQDRQFILSSKKLLLSDSGFYLCAWSHGQGYGYTFGSGTRLTVV.

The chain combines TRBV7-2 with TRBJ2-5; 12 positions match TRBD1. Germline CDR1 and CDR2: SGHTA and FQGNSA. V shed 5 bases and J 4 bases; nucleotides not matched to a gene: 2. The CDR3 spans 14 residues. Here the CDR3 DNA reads TGTGCCAGCAGCCGGGACAGGGGGCGAGAGACCCAGTACTTC. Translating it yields CASSRDRGRETQYF.

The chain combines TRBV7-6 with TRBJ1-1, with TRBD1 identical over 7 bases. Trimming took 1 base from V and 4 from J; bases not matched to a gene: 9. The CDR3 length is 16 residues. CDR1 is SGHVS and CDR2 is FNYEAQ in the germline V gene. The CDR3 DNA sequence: TGTGCCAGCAGCTTAGGACAGGGCGGTTTTAGCACTGAAGCTTTCTTT. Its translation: CASSLGQGGFSTEAFF.

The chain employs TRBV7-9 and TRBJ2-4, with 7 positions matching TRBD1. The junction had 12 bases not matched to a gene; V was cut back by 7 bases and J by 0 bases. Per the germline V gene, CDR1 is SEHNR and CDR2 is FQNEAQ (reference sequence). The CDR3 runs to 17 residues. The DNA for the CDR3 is TGTGCCAGCACCTCGGACAGGCTTGATTTAGCCAAAAACATTCAGTACTTC. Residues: CASTSDRLDLAKNIQYF.

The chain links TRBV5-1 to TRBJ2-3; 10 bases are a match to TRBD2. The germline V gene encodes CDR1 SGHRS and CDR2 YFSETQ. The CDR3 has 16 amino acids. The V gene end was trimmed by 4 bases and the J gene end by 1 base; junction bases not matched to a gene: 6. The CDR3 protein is CASSSGTSGGTDTQYF. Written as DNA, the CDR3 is TGCGCCAGCAGCAGCGGAACTAGCGGGGGCACAGATACGCAGTATTTT.

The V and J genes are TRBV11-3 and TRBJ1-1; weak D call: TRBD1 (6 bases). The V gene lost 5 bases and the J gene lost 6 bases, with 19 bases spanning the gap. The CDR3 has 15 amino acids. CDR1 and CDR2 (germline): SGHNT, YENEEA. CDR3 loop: CASSPGGGLAAEAFF. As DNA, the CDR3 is TGTGCCAGCAGCCCGGGAGGGGGGCTGGCGGCTGAAGCTTTCTTT.

CDR3 nucleotides: TGTGCCAGCAATCCAAAAAATTCACCCCTCCACTTT. This translates into CASNPKNSPLHF. The rearrangement links TRBV28 to TRBJ1-6, with D uncertain. The CDR3 is 12 residues long. The ends were cut back, 7 bases at V and 7 bases at J, with 8 bases in the middle. The V gene's germline CDR1 is MDHEN and CDR2 SYDVKM.

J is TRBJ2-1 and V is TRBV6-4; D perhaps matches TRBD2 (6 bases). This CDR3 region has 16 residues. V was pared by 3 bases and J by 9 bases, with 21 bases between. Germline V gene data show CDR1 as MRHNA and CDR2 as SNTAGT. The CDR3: CASSEVFSGRRPEQFF. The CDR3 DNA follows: TGTGCCAGCAGTGAAGTTTTTAGCGGACGGCGGCCTGAGCAGTTCTTC.

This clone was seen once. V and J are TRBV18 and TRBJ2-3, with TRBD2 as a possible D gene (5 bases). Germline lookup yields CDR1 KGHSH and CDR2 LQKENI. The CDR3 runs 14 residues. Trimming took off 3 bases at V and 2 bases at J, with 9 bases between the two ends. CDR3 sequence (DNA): TGTGCCAGCTCACCCCAGCGGTCCACAGATACGCAGTATTTT. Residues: CASSPQRSTDTQYF.

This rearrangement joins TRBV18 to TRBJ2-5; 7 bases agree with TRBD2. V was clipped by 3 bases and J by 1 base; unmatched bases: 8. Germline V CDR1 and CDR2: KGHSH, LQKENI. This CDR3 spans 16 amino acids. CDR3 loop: CASSPSPGGPQETQYF. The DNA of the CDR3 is TGTGCCAGCTCACCCTCTCCGGGAGGCCCCCAAGAGACCCAGTACTTC.

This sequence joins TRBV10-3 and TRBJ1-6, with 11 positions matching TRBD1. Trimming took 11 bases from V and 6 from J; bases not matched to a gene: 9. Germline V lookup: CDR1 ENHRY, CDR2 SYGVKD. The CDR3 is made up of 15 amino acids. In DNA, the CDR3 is TGTGCCTCCGGACAGGGGGCTGGAGGTAATTCACCCCTCCACTTT. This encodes CASGQGAGGNSPLHF.

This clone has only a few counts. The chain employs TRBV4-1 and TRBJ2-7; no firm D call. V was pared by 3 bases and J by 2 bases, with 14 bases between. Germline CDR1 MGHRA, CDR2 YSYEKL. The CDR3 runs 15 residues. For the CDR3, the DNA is TGCGCCAGCAGCCACTCTCACTCCAATCCCTACGAGCAGTACTTC. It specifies CASSHSHSNPYEQYF.

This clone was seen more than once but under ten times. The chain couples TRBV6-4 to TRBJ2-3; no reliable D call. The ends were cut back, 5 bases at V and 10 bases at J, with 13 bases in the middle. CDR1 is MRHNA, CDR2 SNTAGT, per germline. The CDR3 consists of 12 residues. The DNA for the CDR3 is TGTGCCAGCAGTCAGACTGCTATCCCGCAGTATTTT. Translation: CASSQTAIPQYF.